This TCR beta chain was observed in a study of blood T cell repertoires in COVID-19. Study-wide background: Sources were T cells, B-cell-depleted T cells, or PBMCs; the material itself was cDNA or gDNA.

Assay: immunoSEQ multiplex PCR; the TCRdb copy retains only in-frame clones and omits some. The sample lists over 20,000 clones, about 90% occurring once. The germline gives CDR1 LGHDT, CDR2 YNNKEL (reference sequence). CDR3 size: 15 residues. The J segment lost 4 bases and the V segment lost 5 bases, leaving 9 bases of the junction unmatched. This clone has just one count. The source material was peripheral blood. The rearrangement joins TRBV3-1 (or the pseudogene TRBV3-2) to TRBJ1-2; 8 bases agree with TRBD1. The receptor's source is a woman aged 70-85 years with active COVID-19. The CDR3 sequence: CASSFSGQGSYGYTF. The CDR3 DNA follows: TGTGCCAGCAGCTTCTCCGGACAGGGCAGCTATGGCTACACCTTC.